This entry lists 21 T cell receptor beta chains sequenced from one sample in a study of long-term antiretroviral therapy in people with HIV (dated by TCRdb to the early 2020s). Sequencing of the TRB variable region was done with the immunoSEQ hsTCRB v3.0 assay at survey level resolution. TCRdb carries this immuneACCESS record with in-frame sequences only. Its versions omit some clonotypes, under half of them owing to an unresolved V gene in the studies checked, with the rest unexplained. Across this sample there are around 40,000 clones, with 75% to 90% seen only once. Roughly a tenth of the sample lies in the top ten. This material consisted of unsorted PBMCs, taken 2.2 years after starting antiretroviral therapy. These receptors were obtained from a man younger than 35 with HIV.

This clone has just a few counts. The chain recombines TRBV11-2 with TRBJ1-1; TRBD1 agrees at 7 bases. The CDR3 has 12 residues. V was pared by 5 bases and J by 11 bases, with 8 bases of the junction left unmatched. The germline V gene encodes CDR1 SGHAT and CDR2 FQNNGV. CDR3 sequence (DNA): TGTGCCAGCAGCCCAACGACAGGGTTGGCTTTCTTT. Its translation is CASSPTTGLAFF.

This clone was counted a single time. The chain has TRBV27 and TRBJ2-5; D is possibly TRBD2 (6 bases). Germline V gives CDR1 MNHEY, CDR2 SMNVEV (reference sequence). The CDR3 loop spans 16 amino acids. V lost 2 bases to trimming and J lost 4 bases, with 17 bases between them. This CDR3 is CASSLDPPGVGETQYF. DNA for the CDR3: TGTGCCAGCAGTTTAGACCCCCCGGGGGTAGGAGAGACCCAGTACTTC.

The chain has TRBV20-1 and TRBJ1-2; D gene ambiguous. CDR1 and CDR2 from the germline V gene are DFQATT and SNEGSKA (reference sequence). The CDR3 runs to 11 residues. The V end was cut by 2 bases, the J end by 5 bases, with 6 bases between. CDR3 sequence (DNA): TGCAGTGCTAGATCCGGATATGGCTACACCTTC. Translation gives CSARSGYGYTF.

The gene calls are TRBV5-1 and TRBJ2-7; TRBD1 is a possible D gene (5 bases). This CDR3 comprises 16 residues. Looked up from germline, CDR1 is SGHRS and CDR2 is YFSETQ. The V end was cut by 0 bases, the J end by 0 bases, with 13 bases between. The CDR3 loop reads CASSLAIRQSSYEQYF. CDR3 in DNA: TGCGCCAGCAGCTTGGCAATACGACAGAGCTCCTACGAGCAGTACTTC.

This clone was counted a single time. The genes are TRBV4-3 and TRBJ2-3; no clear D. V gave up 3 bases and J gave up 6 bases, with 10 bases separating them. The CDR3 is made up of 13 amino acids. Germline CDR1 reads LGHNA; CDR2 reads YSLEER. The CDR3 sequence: CASSQLYGDTQYF. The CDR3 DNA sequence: TGCGCCAGCAGCCAGCTCTACGGGGATACGCAGTATTTT.

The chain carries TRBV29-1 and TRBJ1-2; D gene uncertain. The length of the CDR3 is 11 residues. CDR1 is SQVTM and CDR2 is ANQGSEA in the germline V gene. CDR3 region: CKAASYYGYTF. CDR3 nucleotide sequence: TGCAAGGCGGCCAGCTACTATGGCTACACCTTC.

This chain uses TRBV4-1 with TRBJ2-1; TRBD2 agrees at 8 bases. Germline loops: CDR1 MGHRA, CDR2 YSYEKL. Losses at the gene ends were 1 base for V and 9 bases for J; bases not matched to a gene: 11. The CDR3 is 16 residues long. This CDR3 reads CASSQVAGGSVGEQFF. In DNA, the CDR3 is TGCGCCAGCAGCCAAGTGGCGGGGGGTTCAGTGGGTGAGCAGTTCTTC.

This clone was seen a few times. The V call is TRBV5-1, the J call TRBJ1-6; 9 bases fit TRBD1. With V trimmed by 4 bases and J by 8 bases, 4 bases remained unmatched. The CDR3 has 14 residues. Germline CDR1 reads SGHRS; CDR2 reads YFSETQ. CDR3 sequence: CASSRQGDDSPLHF. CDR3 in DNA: TGCGCCAGCAGCAGACAGGGGGACGATTCACCCCTCCACTTT.

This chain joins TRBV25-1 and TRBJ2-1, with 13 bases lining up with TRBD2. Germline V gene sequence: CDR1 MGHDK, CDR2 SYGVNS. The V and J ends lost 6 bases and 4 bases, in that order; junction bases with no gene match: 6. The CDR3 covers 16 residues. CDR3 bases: TGTGCCAGCAGCTCGACTAGCGGGAGGCCGTACAATGAGCAGTTCTTC. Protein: CASSSTSGRPYNEQFF.

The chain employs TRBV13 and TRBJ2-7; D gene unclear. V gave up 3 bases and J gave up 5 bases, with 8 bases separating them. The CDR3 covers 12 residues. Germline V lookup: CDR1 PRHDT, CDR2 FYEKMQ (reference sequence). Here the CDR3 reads CASSFVKDEQYF. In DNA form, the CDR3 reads TGTGCCAGCAGCTTCGTAAAGGACGAGCAGTACTTC.

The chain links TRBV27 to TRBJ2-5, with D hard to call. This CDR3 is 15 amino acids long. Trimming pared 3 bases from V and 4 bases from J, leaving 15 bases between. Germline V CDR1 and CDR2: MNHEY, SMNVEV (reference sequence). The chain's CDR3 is CASSLGWSKSETQYF. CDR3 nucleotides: TGTGCCAGCAGTTTGGGGTGGTCGAAGTCAGAGACCCAGTACTTC.

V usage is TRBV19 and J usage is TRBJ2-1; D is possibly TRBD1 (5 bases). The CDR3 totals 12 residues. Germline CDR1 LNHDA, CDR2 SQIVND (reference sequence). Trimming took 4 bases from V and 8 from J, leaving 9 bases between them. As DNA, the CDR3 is TGTGCCAGTAGTACAGGGTTCTATGAGCAGTTCTTC. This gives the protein CASSTGFYEQFF.

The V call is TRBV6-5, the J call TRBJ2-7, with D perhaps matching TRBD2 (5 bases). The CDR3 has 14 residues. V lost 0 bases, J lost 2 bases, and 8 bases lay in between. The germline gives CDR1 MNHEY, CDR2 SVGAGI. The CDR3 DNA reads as TGTGCCAGCAGTTACTCCGGGATCCCCTACGAGCAGTACTTC. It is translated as CASSYSGIPYEQYF.

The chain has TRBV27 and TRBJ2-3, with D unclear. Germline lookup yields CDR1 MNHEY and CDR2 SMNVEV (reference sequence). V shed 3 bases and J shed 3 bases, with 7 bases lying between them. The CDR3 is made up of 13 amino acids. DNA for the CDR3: TGTGCCAGCAGTTTTGTTTTTACAGATACGCAGTATTTT. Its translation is CASSFVFTDTQYF.

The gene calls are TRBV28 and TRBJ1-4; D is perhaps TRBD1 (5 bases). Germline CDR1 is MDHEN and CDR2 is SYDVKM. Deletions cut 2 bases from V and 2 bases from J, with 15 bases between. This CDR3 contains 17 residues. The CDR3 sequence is CASSLADRSPTNEKLFF. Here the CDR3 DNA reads TGTGCCAGCAGTTTAGCCGACAGAAGCCCTACTAATGAAAAACTGTTTTTT.

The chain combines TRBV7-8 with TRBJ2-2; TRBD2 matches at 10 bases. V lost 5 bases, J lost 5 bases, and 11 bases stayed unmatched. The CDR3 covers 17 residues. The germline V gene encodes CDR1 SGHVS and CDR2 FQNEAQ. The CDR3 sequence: CASSPIRGLAMTGELFF. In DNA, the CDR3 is TGTGCCAGCAGCCCAATAAGGGGACTAGCGATGACCGGGGAGCTGTTTTTT. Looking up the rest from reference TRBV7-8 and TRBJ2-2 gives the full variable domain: GAGVSQSPRYKVAKRGQDVALRCDPISGHVSLFWYQQALGQGPEFLTYFQNEAQLDKSGLPSDRFFAERPEGSVSTLKIQRTQQEDSAVYLCASSPIRGLAMTGELFFGEGSRLTVL.

The CDR3: CASSRTRGSAGVEDTQYF. The CDR3 nucleotides are TGTGCCAGCAGCCGAACCCGGGGATCGGCGGGGGTGGAAGATACGCAGTATTTT. This chain uses TRBV5-4 with TRBJ2-3, with TRBD2 matching over 7 bases. Looked up from germline, CDR1 is SGHNT and CDR2 is YYREEE (reference sequence). V dropped 4 bases and J dropped 5; count of bases not matched to a gene: 19. The CDR3 covers 18 residues. Full variable domain (rest looked up from reference TRBV5-4 and TRBJ2-3): ETGVTQSPTHLIKTRGQQVTLRCSSQSGHNTVSWYQQALGQGPQFIFQYYREEENGRGNFPPRFSGLQFPNYSSELNVNALELDDSALYLCASSRTRGSAGVEDTQYFGPGTRLTVL.

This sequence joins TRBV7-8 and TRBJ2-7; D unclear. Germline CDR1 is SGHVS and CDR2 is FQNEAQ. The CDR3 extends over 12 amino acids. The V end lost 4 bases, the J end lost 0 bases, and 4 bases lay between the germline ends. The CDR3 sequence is CASSSSSYEQYF. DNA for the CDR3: TGTGCCAGCAGCTCAAGCTCCTACGAGCAGTACTTC.

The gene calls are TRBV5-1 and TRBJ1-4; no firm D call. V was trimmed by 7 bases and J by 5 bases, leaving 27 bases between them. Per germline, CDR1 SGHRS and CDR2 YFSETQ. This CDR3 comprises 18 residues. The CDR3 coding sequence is TGCGCCAGCCGTCCGGGCATTTTGCTCATACCTCCCAATGAAAAACTGTTTTTT. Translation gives CASRPGILLIPPNEKLFF.

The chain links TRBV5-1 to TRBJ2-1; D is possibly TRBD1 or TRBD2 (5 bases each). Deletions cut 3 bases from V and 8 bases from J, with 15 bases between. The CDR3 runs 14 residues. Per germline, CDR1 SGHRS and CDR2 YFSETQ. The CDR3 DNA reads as TGCGCCAGCAGCTGGCGGTCCCTGGGGGATGAGCAGTTCTTC. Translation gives CASSWRSLGDEQFF.

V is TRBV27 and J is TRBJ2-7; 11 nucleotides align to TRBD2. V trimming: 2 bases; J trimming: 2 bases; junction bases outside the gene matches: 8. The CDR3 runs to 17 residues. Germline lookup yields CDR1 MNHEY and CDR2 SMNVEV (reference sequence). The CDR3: CASSLLPGLADTYEQYF. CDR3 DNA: TGTGCCAGCAGTTTACTTCCGGGACTAGCGGACACCTACGAGCAGTACTTC.